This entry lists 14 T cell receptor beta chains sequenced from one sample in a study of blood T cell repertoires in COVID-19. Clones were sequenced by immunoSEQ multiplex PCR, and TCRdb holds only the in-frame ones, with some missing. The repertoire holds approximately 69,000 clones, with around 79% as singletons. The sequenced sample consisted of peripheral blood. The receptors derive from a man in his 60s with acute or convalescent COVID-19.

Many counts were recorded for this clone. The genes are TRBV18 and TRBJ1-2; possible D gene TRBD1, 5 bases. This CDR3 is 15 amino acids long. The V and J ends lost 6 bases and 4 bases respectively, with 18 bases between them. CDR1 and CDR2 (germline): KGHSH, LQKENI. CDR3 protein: CASSPPQGGTYGYTF. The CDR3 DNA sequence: TGTGCCAGCTCCCCTCCGCAGGGCGGAACCTATGGCTACACCTTC.

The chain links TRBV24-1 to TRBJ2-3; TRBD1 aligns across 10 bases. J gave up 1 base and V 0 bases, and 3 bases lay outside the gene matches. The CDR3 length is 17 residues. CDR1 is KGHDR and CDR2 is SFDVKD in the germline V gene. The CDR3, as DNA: TGTGCCACCAGTGATTTGACGACAGGGGGCCGCACAGATACGCAGTATTTT. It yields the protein CATSDLTTGGRTDTQYF.

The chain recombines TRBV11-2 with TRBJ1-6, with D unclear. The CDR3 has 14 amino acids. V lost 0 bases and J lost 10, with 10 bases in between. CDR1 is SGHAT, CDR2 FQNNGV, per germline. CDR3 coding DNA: TGTGCCAGCAGCTTAGATTCGGGTGGGTCACCCCTCCACTTT. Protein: CASSLDSGGSPLHF.

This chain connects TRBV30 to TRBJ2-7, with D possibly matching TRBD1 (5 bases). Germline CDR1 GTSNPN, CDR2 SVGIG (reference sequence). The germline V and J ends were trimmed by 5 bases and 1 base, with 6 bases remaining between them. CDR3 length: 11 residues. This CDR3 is CAWSGSYEQYV. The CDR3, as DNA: TGTGCCTGGTCAGGGTCCTACGAGCAGTACGTC.

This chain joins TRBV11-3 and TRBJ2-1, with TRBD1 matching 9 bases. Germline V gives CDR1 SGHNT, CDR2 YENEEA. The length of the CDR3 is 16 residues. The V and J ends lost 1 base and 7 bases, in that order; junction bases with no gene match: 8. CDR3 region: CASSLGTGGGLNEQFF. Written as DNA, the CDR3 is TGTGCCAGCAGCTTAGGTACAGGGGGCGGTCTAAATGAGCAGTTCTTC.

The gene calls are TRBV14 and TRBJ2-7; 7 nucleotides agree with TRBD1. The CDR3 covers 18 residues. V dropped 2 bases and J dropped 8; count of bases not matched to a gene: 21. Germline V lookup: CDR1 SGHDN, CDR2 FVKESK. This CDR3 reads CASSQWGKVWTGGTQQYF. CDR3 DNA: TGTGCCAGCAGCCAATGGGGGAAGGTGTGGACAGGCGGCACACAGCAGTACTTC.

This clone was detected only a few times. The CDR3 is CASSLGQEGYNEQFF. In DNA form, the CDR3 reads TGTGCCAGCTCACTTGGGCAGGAGGGCTACAATGAGCAGTTCTTC. This chain joins TRBV18 and TRBJ2-1; TRBD2 is a possible D gene (6 bases). V was trimmed by 4 bases and J by 3 bases, leaving 13 bases between them. CDR1 and CDR2 from the germline V gene are KGHSH and LQKENI. The CDR3 sequence is 15 residues long.

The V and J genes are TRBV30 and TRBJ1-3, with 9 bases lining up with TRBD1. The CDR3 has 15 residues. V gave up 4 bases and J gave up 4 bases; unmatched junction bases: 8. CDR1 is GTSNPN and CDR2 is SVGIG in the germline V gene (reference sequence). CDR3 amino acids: CAWNRGTGSGNTIYF. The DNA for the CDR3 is TGTGCCTGGAACCGCGGGACAGGGTCCGGAAACACCATATATTTT.

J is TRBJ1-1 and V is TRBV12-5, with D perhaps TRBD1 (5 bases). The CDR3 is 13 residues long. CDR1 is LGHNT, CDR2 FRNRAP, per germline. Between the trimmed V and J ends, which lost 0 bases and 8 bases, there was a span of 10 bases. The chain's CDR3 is CASGLVNGGEAFF. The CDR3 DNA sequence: TGTGCTAGTGGTTTGGTCAACGGGGGGGAAGCTTTCTTT. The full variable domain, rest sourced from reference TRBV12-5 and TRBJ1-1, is DARVTQTPRHKVTEMGQEVTMRCQPILGHNTVFWYRQTMMQGLELLAYFRNRAPLDDSGMPKDRFSAEMPDATLATLKIQPSEPRDSAVYFCASGLVNGGEAFFGQGTRLTVV.

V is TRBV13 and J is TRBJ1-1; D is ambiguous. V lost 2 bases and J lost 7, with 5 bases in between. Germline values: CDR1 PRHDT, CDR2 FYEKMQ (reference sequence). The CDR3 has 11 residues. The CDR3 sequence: CASSLQDEAFF. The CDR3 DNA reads TGTGCCAGCAGCTTACAGGATGAAGCTTTCTTT.

This CDR3 reads CASSSLPRQVNSPLHF. CDR3 DNA: TGTGCCAGCAGCTCCCTCCCGAGACAGGTCAATTCACCCCTCCACTTT. The chain uses TRBV7-6 and TRBJ1-6, with a tentative D call TRBD1 (6 bases). Trimming removed 4 bases at V and 7 bases at J, with 17 bases between. Germline V lookup: CDR1 SGHVS, CDR2 FNYEAQ. The CDR3 has 16 amino acids.

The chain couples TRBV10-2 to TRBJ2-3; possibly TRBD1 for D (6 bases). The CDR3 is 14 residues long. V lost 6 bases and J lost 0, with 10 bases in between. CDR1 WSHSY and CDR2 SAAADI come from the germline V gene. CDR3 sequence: CASRVGASTDTQYF. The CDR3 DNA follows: TGCGCCAGCAGAGTGGGGGCCAGCACAGATACGCAGTATTTT.

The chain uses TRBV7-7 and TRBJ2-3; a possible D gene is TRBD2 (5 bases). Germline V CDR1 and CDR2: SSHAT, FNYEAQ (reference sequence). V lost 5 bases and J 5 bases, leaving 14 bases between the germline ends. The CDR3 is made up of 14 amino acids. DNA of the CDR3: TGTGCCAGCAGCGGTGACAACCGGGGAGATACGCAGTATTTT. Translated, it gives CASSGDNRGDTQYF.

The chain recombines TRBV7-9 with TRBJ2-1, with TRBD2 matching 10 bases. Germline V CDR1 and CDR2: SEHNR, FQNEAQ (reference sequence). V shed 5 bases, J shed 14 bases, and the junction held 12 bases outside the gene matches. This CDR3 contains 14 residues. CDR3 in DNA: TGTGCCAGCAGCCTTCAGGGCAGCGGGGGGGCCAAGTTCTTC. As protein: CASSLQGSGGAKFF. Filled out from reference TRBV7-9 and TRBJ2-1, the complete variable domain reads DTGVSQNPRHKITKRGQNVTFRCDPISEHNRLYWYRQTLGQGPEFLTYFQNEAQLEKSRLLSDRFSAERPKGSFSTLEIQRTEQGDSAMYLCASSLQGSGGAKFFGPGTRLTVL.